This T cell receptor (beta chain) was sequenced for a study of cytomegalovirus exposure and HLA in healthy donors. The PCR ran on 60 Vbeta and 13 Jbeta primers. Measured with immunoSEQ multiplex PCR; TCRdb has only the in-frame clones, and not every one. The sample holds around 140,000 clones, more than 75% seen once. Between the trimmed V and J ends, which lost 7 bases and 7 bases, there was a span of 21 bases. CDR1 and CDR2 from the germline V gene are SGHTA and FQGNSA. This CDR3 is built from 15 residues. Remarks on this clone: Its antigen is still unknown.

Broader study findings: In a later analysis, HLA-associated TCR beta chains were more clonally expanded than equally common others. In a later analysis, HLA-C alleles had the fewest associated TCRs, DRB1 alleles the most.

Donors were nominally healthy when sampled, though unrecorded immune exposures were likely. Sequenced material: PBMCs. The receptor was isolated from a female donor in good health and CMV-seronegative. This rearrangement joins TRBV7-2 to TRBJ2-3, with D perhaps matching TRBD2 (7 bases). The DNA for the CDR3 is TGTGCCAGCACCTACAAGGGGGGGGCCGGCCATACGCAGTATTTT. Its protein product is CASTYKGGAGHTQYF.